Presented here are 19 T cell receptor beta chains from one specimen sequenced in a study of CD8+ T cells in alopecia areata. As the sequencing template, cDNA was produced by extracting RNA and reverse transcribing it. Method: immunoSEQ multiplex PCR; TCRdb's copy keeps in-frame clones and lacks some. The sample records about 180,000 clones, 51% being singletons. Regarding treatment: oral pan-JAK inhibitor, 5-10 mg twice daily. The source was CD8+ T cells sorted from blood, collected around week 54, from a patient treated with tofacitinib. All receptors derive from a human donor with alopecia areata.

The chain has TRBV6-1 and TRBJ1-5, with D perhaps TRBD1 (6 bases). Germline CDR1 MNHNS, CDR2 SASEGT. V was trimmed by 5 bases and J by 4 bases, leaving 15 bases between them. The CDR3 consists of 15 residues. As DNA, the CDR3 is TGTGCCAGCAGTCATCAGGGGTTACGAAATCAGCCCCAGCATTTT. Encoded protein: CASSHQGLRNQPQHF.

This chain links TRBV6-6 with TRBJ2-3; D unresolved. CDR1 MNHNY and CDR2 SVGAGI come from the germline V gene (reference sequence). This CDR3 is built from 14 residues. V was clipped by 1 base and J by 5 bases, with 10 bases between them. The CDR3 DNA reads TGTGCCAGCAGTTACTGGGGTCCGGAAGATACGCAGTATTTT. Translating gives CASSYWGPEDTQYF.

This clone showed up just a few times. J is TRBJ2-2 and V is TRBV7-9; 8 bases match TRBD1. The ends lost 5 bases at V and 7 bases at J; junction bases unmatched: 3. The CDR3 covers 13 residues. Looked up from germline, CDR1 is SEHNR and CDR2 is FQNEAQ (reference sequence). CDR3 nucleotide sequence: TGTGCCAGCAGCCTGGACAGGGTCGGGGAGCTGTTTTTT. This encodes CASSLDRVGELFF.

In its sample, this clone was seen a few times. This chain uses TRBV30 with TRBJ2-1; TRBD2 aligns across 12 bases. The CDR3 sequence is 12 residues long. CDR1 is GTSNPN and CDR2 is SVGIG in the germline V gene (reference sequence). J gave up 10 bases and V 6 bases, and 4 bases lay outside the gene matches. The CDR3 is CACGLAGREQFF. The CDR3 DNA reads TGTGCCTGCGGACTAGCGGGGAGGGAGCAGTTCTTC.

V gene TRBV6-4 combines with J gene TRBJ2-3; D uncertain. The CDR3 length is 13 residues. CDR1 and CDR2 from the germline V gene are MRHNA and SNTAGT. V shed 5 bases and J shed 2 bases, with 8 bases lying between them. In DNA, the CDR3 is TGTGCCAGCAGTTACGGGTTCACAGATACGCAGTATTTT. The encoded protein is CASSYGFTDTQYF.

The J gene is TRBJ2-5, the V gene TRBV2; 7 positions match TRBD2. This CDR3 spans 15 amino acids. The V and J ends lost 1 base and 4 bases, in that order; junction bases with no gene match: 6. Germline V lookup: CDR1 SNHLY, CDR2 FYNNEI. The CDR3 nucleotides read TGTGCCAGCAGTGAAGGCCCTGGGGGGGTAGAGACCCAGTACTTC. Translating it yields CASSEGPGGVETQYF.

This clone showed up just a few times. V usage is TRBV13 and J usage is TRBJ2-7; 10 positions match TRBD2. The CDR3 has 13 residues. Trimming at V came to 5 bases and at J to 8 bases, leaving 6 bases not matched to a gene. Germline CDR1 and CDR2: PRHDT and FYEKMQ (reference sequence). CDR3 nucleotides: TGTGCCAGCAGCGGAGGGACTAGCGTGCAGCAGTACTTC. This encodes CASSGGTSVQQYF.

V gene TRBV7-2 combines with J gene TRBJ1-5; a weak D match, TRBD1 (6 bases). This CDR3 region has 14 residues. Deletions cut 2 bases from V and 4 bases from J, with 9 bases between. CDR1 SGHTA and CDR2 FQGNSA come from the germline V gene. The CDR3: CASSLLDRNQPQHF. DNA of the CDR3: TGTGCCAGCAGCTTATTGGACAGAAATCAGCCCCAGCATTTT.

V and J are TRBV30 and TRBJ1-5, with D unclear. The CDR3 is made up of 13 amino acids. Germline loops: CDR1 GTSNPN, CDR2 SVGIG (reference sequence). Deletions cut 1 base from V and 4 bases from J, with 8 bases between. CDR3 DNA sequence: TGTGCCTGGAGTGATAGTGGGAATCAGCCCCAGCATTTT. Translated: CAWSDSGNQPQHF. The complete variable domain, with remaining parts taken from reference TRBV30 and TRBJ1-5, reads SQTIHQWPATLVQPVGSPLSLECTVEGTSNPNLYWYRQAAGRGLQLLFYSVGIGQISSEVPQNLSASRPQDRQFILSSKKLLLSDSGFYLCAWSDSGNQPQHFGDGTRLSIL.

V gene TRBV30 combines with J gene TRBJ1-1; D is perhaps TRBD1 (5 bases). Germline V gene sequence: CDR1 GTSNPN, CDR2 SVGIG (reference sequence). Trimming shortened V by 7 bases and J by 10 bases, and 19 bases separated the two germline ends. The CDR3 runs 12 residues. The CDR3 nucleotides are TGTGCCTCCGGGACGTGGGGTCTCGGAGCTTTCTTT. Protein: CASGTWGLGAFF.

The J gene is TRBJ2-1, the V gene TRBV25-1; 8 positions match TRBD1. There are 14 residues in the CDR3. V shed 4 bases, J shed 6 bases, and the junction held 5 bases outside the gene matches. Germline-derived CDR1 and CDR2 are MGHDK and SYGVNS. As DNA, the CDR3 is TGTGCCAGCAGTGCGGGACAGGACTTCAATGAGCAGTTCTTC. It translates to CASSAGQDFNEQFF.

The rearrangement uses TRBV6-5 and TRBJ1-1; 9 bases are a match to TRBD1. There are 15 residues in the CDR3. Trimming cost V 2 bases and J 7 bases; bases outside gene matches: 8. Germline V gene data show CDR1 as MNHEY and CDR2 as SVGAGI. The CDR3 sequence: CASSYPGQGIDEAFF. As DNA, the CDR3 is TGTGCCAGCAGTTACCCAGGACAGGGGATTGATGAAGCTTTCTTT.

The chain employs TRBV4-1 and TRBJ2-2, with 7 bases identical to TRBD1. Germline loops: CDR1 MGHRA, CDR2 YSYEKL. The ends lost 4 bases at V and 6 bases at J; junction bases unmatched: 8. The CDR3 extends over 15 amino acids. Here the CDR3 reads CASSRRQGDAGELFF. In DNA, the CDR3 is TGCGCCAGCAGCCGTAGACAGGGTGACGCCGGGGAGCTGTTTTTT.

This chain joins TRBV7-9 and TRBJ2-3; D may be TRBD1 (5 bases). Germline CDR1 is SEHNR and CDR2 is FQNEAQ (reference sequence). V lost 4 bases and J 2 bases, leaving 13 bases between the germline ends. CDR3 size: 15 residues. The CDR3 nucleotides read TGTGCCAGCAGCTCCCGGCTTGGGGCCACAGATACGCAGTATTTT. Amino acids: CASSSRLGATDTQYF.

V and J are TRBV5-1 and TRBJ2-5; 9 bases are shared with TRBD1. Germline lookup yields CDR1 SGHRS and CDR2 YFSETQ. The CDR3 runs 14 residues. With V trimmed by 4 bases and J by 5 bases, 6 bases remained unmatched. In DNA form, the CDR3 reads TGCGCCAGCAGCCTAGGACAGGGGATTGAGACCCAGTACTTC. This translates into CASSLGQGIETQYF.

This clone was observed a few times. The chain couples TRBV7-2 to TRBJ2-7; TRBD1 matches at 7 bases. With V trimmed by 2 bases and J by 3 bases, 1 base remained unmatched. The CDR3 spans 13 residues. CDR1 is SGHTA, CDR2 FQGNSA, per germline. The CDR3 loop is CASSLNRGYEQYF. The CDR3 nucleotides are TGTGCCAGCAGCTTAAACAGGGGCTACGAGCAGTACTTC.

This chain joins TRBV30 and TRBJ1-4, with TRBD1 matching 7 bases. Trimming at V came to 0 bases and at J to 7 bases, leaving 11 bases not matched to a gene. The germline V gene encodes CDR1 GTSNPN and CDR2 SVGIG (reference sequence). The CDR3 sequence is 16 residues long. CDR3 sequence (DNA): TGTGCCTGGAGTGTTGAGGCCGGGACAGAGGGTGAAAAACTGTTTTTT. Translating it yields CAWSVEAGTEGEKLFF.

The table lists this clone with a few counts. CDR3 nucleotide sequence: TGCGCCAGCAGCCAAGAGACAGGGTTGACCTACAATGAGCAGTTCTTC. This translates into CASSQETGLTYNEQFF. The gene calls are TRBV4-3 and TRBJ2-1; the match to TRBD1 covers 7 bases. CDR1 and CDR2 from the germline V gene are LGHNA and YSLEER. This CDR3 has 16 residues. V shed 0 bases and J 2 bases; nucleotides not matched to a gene: 4.

This chain joins TRBV9 and TRBJ2-3, with 13 positions matching TRBD2. The V and J ends lost 4 bases and 3 bases, in that order; junction bases with no gene match: 5. Looked up from germline, CDR1 is SGDLS and CDR2 is YYNGEE. CDR3 length: 16 residues. CDR3 loop: CASSTGTSGMTDTQYF. The CDR3 DNA follows: TGTGCCAGCAGCACCGGGACTAGCGGGATGACAGATACGCAGTATTTT.